What follows are 17 T cell receptor beta chains derived from one specimen sequenced in a study of T cell responses to AZD1222 COVID-19 vaccine. Assay: immunoSEQ multiplex PCR; the TCRdb copy retains only in-frame clones and omits some. The profile shows about 160,000 clones, around nine tenths of them singletons. The sample was peripheral blood, taken on day 0 of AZD1222 vaccination. The source of these receptors is an adult in good health.

The rearrangement joins TRBV5-5 to TRBJ1-5, with TRBD1 as a possible D gene (6 bases). V dropped 1 base and J dropped 0 bases, with 8 bases sitting between them. This CDR3 has 15 amino acids. Germline loops: CDR1 SGHKS, CDR2 YYEKEE (reference sequence). CDR3 nucleotide sequence: TGTGCCAGCAGCTTGACAGGGAATAGCAATCAGCCCCAGCATTTT. Amino acid sequence: CASSLTGNSNQPQHF.

This rearrangement joins TRBV29-1 to TRBJ2-6, with D hard to call. The V gene's germline CDR1 is SQVTM and CDR2 ANQGSEA. The CDR3 consists of 13 residues. Trimming removed 6 bases from V and 2 bases from J, with 8 bases in between. This chain's CDR3 is CSVTLTGANVLTF. The CDR3 region has the DNA TGCAGCGTCACCCTGACTGGGGCCAACGTCCTGACTTTC.

The rearrangement uses TRBV20-1 and TRBJ2-5, with 7 bases that match TRBD1. Germline V lookup: CDR1 DFQATT, CDR2 SNEGSKA (reference sequence). The length of the CDR3 is 11 residues. The CDR3 here is CSAYRGETQYF. The DNA for the CDR3 is TGCAGCGCCTACAGGGGCGAGACCCAGTACTTC.

The chain uses TRBV3-1 (or the pseudogene TRBV3-2) and TRBJ1-2, with TRBD1 matching over 9 bases. Germline V gives CDR1 LGHDT, CDR2 YNNKEL (reference sequence). The CDR3 is 18 residues long. Trimming removed 4 bases from V and 0 bases from J; junction bases left unmatched: 12. Here the CDR3 reads CASSLSRDRVFANYGYTF. CDR3 DNA: TGTGCCAGCAGCCTAAGCCGGGACAGGGTTTTTGCTAACTATGGCTACACCTTC.

This rearrangement joins TRBV5-1 to TRBJ1-1; TRBD1 matches 8 bases. Germline V lookup: CDR1 SGHRS, CDR2 YFSETQ. With V trimmed by 7 bases and J by 1 base, 6 bases remained unmatched. This CDR3 has 14 residues. CDR3 DNA: TGCGCCAGCGGGGAGACAGGGGCGAACACTGAAGCTTTCTTT. It is translated as CASGETGANTEAFF. Full variable domain (rest looked up from reference TRBV5-1 and TRBJ1-1): KAGVTQTPRYLIKTRGQQVTLSCSPISGHRSVSWYQQTPGQGLQFLFEYFSETQRNKGNFPGRFSGRQFSNSRSEMNVSTLELGDSALYLCASGETGANTEAFFGQGTRLTVV.

V and J are TRBV2 and TRBJ2-3; 8 bases fit TRBD1. The CDR3 loop spans 15 amino acids. Germline V gene sequence: CDR1 SNHLY, CDR2 FYNNEI. V trimming: 3 bases; J trimming: 2 bases; junction bases outside the gene matches: 4. Written as DNA, the CDR3 is TGTGCCAGCAGTGAGGGCAGGGGGCACACAGATACGCAGTATTTT. Amino acids: CASSEGRGHTDTQYF.

This chain links TRBV7-9 with TRBJ2-2, with 12 bases fitting TRBD1. V was clipped by 5 bases and J by 6 bases; unmatched bases: 7. CDR1 and CDR2 (germline): SEHNR, FQNEAQ (reference sequence). This CDR3 is built from 16 residues. DNA of the CDR3: TGTGCCAGCAGCACCCTCCGGGACAGGGGGCCCGGGGAGCTGTTTTTT. It codes for CASSTLRDRGPGELFF.

V usage is TRBV10-3 and J usage is TRBJ2-7, with D possibly being TRBD1 (6 bases). The CDR3 has 15 amino acids. Germline assignment: CDR1 ENHRY and CDR2 SYGVKD. With 6 bases removed from V and 0 bases from J, the gap between germline ends came to 15 bases. The CDR3: CAISRGGLSSYEQYF. In DNA form, the CDR3 reads TGTGCCATCAGCAGGGGCGGCCTCAGCTCCTACGAGCAGTACTTC.

This rearrangement joins TRBV6-2 or TRBV6-3 to TRBJ1-1; 12 bases agree with TRBD1. CDR3 length: 18 residues. J lost 1 base, V lost 6 bases, and 12 bases had no gene match. CDR1 is MNHEY, CDR2 SVGEGT, per germline. The CDR3 region has the DNA TGTGCCAGCAGGCCTCCGGGACAGGGGGCCAATTCGAACACTGAAGCTTTCTTT. Translating it yields CASRPPGQGANSNTEAFF.

The V gene is TRBV18, the J gene TRBJ2-1; D unclear. CDR1 KGHSH and CDR2 LQKENI come from the germline V gene. The CDR3 loop spans 14 amino acids. V was trimmed by 4 bases and J by 8 bases, leaving 15 bases between them. The CDR3 DNA reads TGTGCCAGCTCACACCGGCTAAACGAGGATGAGCAGTTCTTC. Translating gives CASSHRLNEDEQFF.

The chain recombines TRBV6-5 with TRBJ2-3; unclear D gene. V lost 8 bases and J 2 bases, leaving 14 bases between the germline ends. The CDR3 covers 14 residues. Germline CDR1 MNHEY, CDR2 SVGAGI. The CDR3 DNA reads TGTGCCAGCTCGAGGAACACGAACACAGATACGCAGTATTTT. Encoded protein: CASSRNTNTDTQYF.

The V gene is TRBV3-1 (or the pseudogene TRBV3-2), the J gene TRBJ2-1, with 7 bases that match TRBD2. V lost 4 bases and J lost 0; bases outside the gene matches: 9. Germline assignment: CDR1 LGHDT and CDR2 YNNKEL (reference sequence). The CDR3 has 17 residues. In DNA, the CDR3 is TGTGCCAGCAGCCGTAACAAGCGGGGAAGCTCCTACAATGAGCAGTTCTTC. Protein: CASSRNKRGSSYNEQFF.

This chain links TRBV5-1 with TRBJ1-1, with 7 positions matching TRBD1. Germline loops: CDR1 SGHRS, CDR2 YFSETQ. The CDR3 length is 13 residues. V lost 1 base, J lost 3 bases, and 0 bases stayed unmatched. CDR3 DNA: TGCGCCAGCAGCTTGACAGGGGACACTGAAGCTTTCTTT. Its protein product is CASSLTGDTEAFF.

CDR3 residues: CASSGTERSGEKLFF. The CDR3 coding sequence is TGTGCCAGCAGCGGGACGGAACGGAGCGGTGAAAAACTGTTTTTT. The gene calls are TRBV28 and TRBJ1-4; weak D call: TRBD1 (5 bases). Trimming stripped 6 bases from V and 7 bases from J, with 18 bases between. Germline V gene lookup returns CDR1 MDHEN and CDR2 SYDVKM. The CDR3 extends over 15 amino acids. The full variable domain, its missing parts supplied by reference TRBV28 and TRBJ1-4, is DVKVTQSSRYLVKRTGEKVFLECVQDMDHENMFWYRQDPGLGLRLIYFSYDVKMKEKGDIPEGYSVSREKKERFSLILESASTNQTSMYLCASSGTERSGEKLFFGSGTQLSVL.

This chain connects TRBV18 to TRBJ2-2, with 11 bases that match TRBD2. Germline CDR1 is KGHSH and CDR2 is LQKENI. The trim removed 3 bases at V and 6 bases at J, leaving 6 bases unmatched. This CDR3 spans 16 amino acids. For the CDR3, the DNA is TGTGCCAGCTCACCGGATCTACTAGCGGGAGCCGGGGAGCTGTTTTTT. Its protein is CASSPDLLAGAGELFF.

The genes are TRBV6-5 and TRBJ2-7, with 7 nucleotides matching TRBD1. The V gene's germline CDR1 is MNHEY and CDR2 SVGAGI. V lost 4 bases and J lost 4; bases outside the gene matches: 10. This CDR3 spans 15 amino acids. The CDR3 is CASSSLLQGLYEQYF. The CDR3 DNA reads TGTGCCAGCAGTTCCCTGTTACAGGGGCTGTACGAGCAGTACTTC.

The CDR3 reads CASSLGQGANEQYF. CDR3 nucleotide sequence: TGTGCCAGCAGCTTGGGGCAGGGGGCGAACGAGCAGTACTTC. This rearrangement joins TRBV5-6 to TRBJ2-7; 8 nucleotides align to TRBD1. Looked up from germline, CDR1 is SGHDT and CDR2 is YYEEEE. V was clipped by 0 bases and J by 5 bases; unmatched bases: 4. CDR3 size: 14 residues.